Shown below are 27 T cell receptor beta chains from a single sample sequenced in a study of long-term antiretroviral therapy in people with HIV. Runs used v3.0 of the immunoSEQ assay and were done at survey level. The method was immunoSEQ multiplex PCR; TCRdb's version includes in-frame clones alone and lacks a portion of them. Among approximately 25,000 clones listed, 84% were seen once. The sample in question was unsorted PBMCs, obtained 3 years after starting antiretroviral therapy. These receptors came from a man aged 50-60 years with HIV.

This clone was observed a few times. The chain employs TRBV18 and TRBJ1-6, with 10 bases fitting TRBD1. Germline V gene lookup returns CDR1 KGHSH and CDR2 LQKENI. CDR3 length: 15 residues. Unmatched junction bases numbered 3, after V lost 2 bases and J lost 8 bases. The CDR3 loop reads CASSPTGTGDSPLHF. The CDR3 DNA reads TGTGCCAGCTCACCAACTGGGACAGGGGATTCACCCCTCCACTTT.

The chain joins TRBV5-3 to TRBJ2-7; 8 bases map to TRBD1. TRBV5-3 is an ORF for which the function is uncertain. This CDR3 contains 15 residues. The trim removed 6 bases at V and 0 bases at J, leaving 8 bases unmatched. CDR3 nucleotide sequence: TGTGCCAGAAAAAGGACAGGGACAAGCTCCTACGAGCAGTACTTC. Amino acid sequence: CARKRTGTSSYEQYF.

The V gene is TRBV9, the J gene TRBJ1-4, with 8 positions matching TRBD1. V shed 4 bases and J 7 bases; nucleotides not matched to a gene: 6. The germline V gene has CDR1 SGDLS and CDR2 YYNGEE. The CDR3 extends over 14 amino acids. The CDR3 loop is CASSKTGEFEKLFF. In DNA, the CDR3 is TGTGCCAGCAGCAAGACAGGGGAGTTTGAAAAACTGTTTTTT.

This sequence joins TRBV14 and TRBJ2-7; D is unresolved. The V end lost 3 bases, the J end lost 7 bases, and 19 bases lay between the germline ends. The V gene's germline CDR1 is SGHDN and CDR2 FVKESK. This CDR3 is 15 amino acids long. The CDR3 DNA sequence: TGTGCCAGCAGCCAGACGGGTATCACTCTCCGGGAGCAGTACTTC. Its translation is CASSQTGITLREQYF.

V is TRBV7-9 and J is TRBJ1-2; TRBD1 aligns across 7 bases. Germline assignment: CDR1 SEHNR and CDR2 FQNEAQ (reference sequence). This CDR3 has 13 residues. The ends lost 7 bases at V and 4 bases at J; junction bases unmatched: 6. The CDR3 DNA reads TGTGCCAGCACCCGACAGGGCGCCTATGGCTACACCTTC. This encodes CASTRQGAYGYTF.

CDR3: CASASDSTNTEAFF. Written as DNA, the CDR3 is TGTGCTAGTGCCTCTGACAGTACAAACACTGAAGCTTTCTTT. The chain has TRBV12-5 and TRBJ1-1, with a weak D call TRBD1 (5 bases). Germline V gene sequence: CDR1 LGHNT, CDR2 FRNRAP. V dropped 7 bases and J dropped 2 bases, with 14 bases sitting between them. The CDR3 is 14 residues long.

The chain employs TRBV28 and TRBJ1-4; TRBD1 agrees at 8 bases. Germline V lookup: CDR1 MDHEN, CDR2 SYDVKM. After removal of 6 bases from V and 8 bases from J, the junction contained 8 bases not matched to a gene. This CDR3 spans 14 amino acids. Here the CDR3 reads CASSFRTGNEKLFF. The CDR3 DNA follows: TGTGCCAGCAGCTTTAGGACAGGGAACGAAAAACTGTTTTTT.

V and J are TRBV29-1 and TRBJ2-7; maybe TRBD2 (5 bases). Germline CDR1 SQVTM, CDR2 ANQGSEA. V lost 6 bases, J lost 3 bases, and 15 bases lay in between. CDR3 length equals 13 residues. The CDR3 region is CSVFLGGNYEQYF. In nucleotides, the CDR3 is TGCAGCGTCTTTCTTGGAGGAAACTACGAGCAGTACTTC.

This chain links TRBV4-1 with TRBJ1-5; D is undetermined. V was pared by 0 bases and J by 3 bases, with 15 bases between. This CDR3 has 17 amino acids. CDR1 and CDR2 (germline): MGHRA, YSYEKL. This chain's CDR3 is CASSQDAGSGDNQPQHF. The CDR3 nucleotides read TGCGCCAGCAGCCAAGATGCGGGGTCGGGAGACAATCAGCCCCAGCATTTT.

This rearrangement joins TRBV7-9 to TRBJ2-5; D is perhaps TRBD1 or TRBD2 (7 bases each). The CDR3 runs to 14 residues. V lost 5 bases and J 5 bases, leaving 15 bases between the germline ends. CDR1 and CDR2 from the germline V gene are SEHNR and FQNEAQ (reference sequence). The CDR3 region is CASSTQGGVETQYF. The CDR3 nucleotides read TGTGCCAGCAGCACCCAGGGGGGGGTCGAGACCCAGTACTTC. Complete variable domain (other parts from reference TRBV7-9 and TRBJ2-5): DTGVSQNPRHKITKRGQNVTFRCDPISEHNRLYWYRQTLGQGPEFLTYFQNEAQLEKSRLLSDRFSAERPKGSFSTLEIQRTEQGDSAMYLCASSTQGGVETQYFGPGTRLLVL.

The chain is built from TRBV25-1 and TRBJ2-5, with D perhaps assigned TRBD1 or TRBD2 (5 bases each). This CDR3 spans 11 amino acids. V was cut by 4 bases and J by 9 bases, with 9 bases left in between. Germline CDR1 is MGHDK and CDR2 is SYGVNS. The CDR3 bases are TGTGCCAGCAGTGTTGGGGGACCCCAGTACTTC. Protein product: CASSVGGPQYF.

A few counts support this clone. The CDR3 nucleotides read TGTGCCAGCAGCCCCGGCCAGGGATCCCTGGAGCAGTACTTC. Its protein product is CASSPGQGSLEQYF. The V gene is TRBV7-9, the J gene TRBJ2-7; D is perhaps TRBD1 (5 bases). The CDR3 runs 14 residues. Trimming left V 5 bases short and J 7 bases short, with 18 bases between. CDR1 SEHNR and CDR2 FQNEAQ come from the germline V gene (reference sequence).

The chain employs TRBV5-6 and TRBJ2-5, with D unresolved. This CDR3 is built from 12 residues. CDR1 SGHDT and CDR2 YYEEEE come from the germline V gene. Trimming removed 3 bases at V and 2 bases at J, with 5 bases between. CDR3 residues: CASSWGQETQYF. The CDR3 coding sequence is TGTGCCAGCAGCTGGGGTCAAGAGACCCAGTACTTC.

The chain combines TRBV9 with TRBJ2-5, with a weak D call TRBD2 (6 bases). The germline V and J ends were trimmed by 3 bases and 9 bases, with 15 bases remaining between them. This CDR3 is 13 amino acids long. Germline V gene data show CDR1 as SGDLS and CDR2 as YYNGEE. CDR3 sequence (DNA): TGTGCCAGCAGCGCCTCGGACTACGGGGCCCAGTACTTC. The encoded protein is CASSASDYGAQYF.

V usage is TRBV7-9 and J usage is TRBJ1-2; D perhaps matches TRBD1 (6 bases). CDR1 and CDR2 (germline): SEHNR, FQNEAQ (reference sequence). Trimming shortened V by 5 bases and J by 6 bases, and 16 bases separated the two germline ends. CDR3 length equals 14 residues. In nucleotides, the CDR3 is TGTGCCAGCAGCCCGGGGGGCAACCGAGATGGCTACACCTTC. It encodes CASSPGGNRDGYTF.

Here the CDR3 reads CASSLGVGQSYEQYF. Written as DNA, the CDR3 is TGTGCCAGCAGCTTAGGTGTGGGACAGTCCTACGAGCAGTACTTC. This sequence joins TRBV7-2 and TRBJ2-7, with 7 nucleotides matching TRBD1. This CDR3 spans 15 amino acids. The V gene's germline CDR1 is SGHTA and CDR2 FQGNSA. The V segment lost 1 base and the J segment 1 base; nucleotides outside the gene matches: 4.

J is TRBJ2-1 and V is TRBV27; 9 bases line up with TRBD2. CDR3 length: 15 residues. CDR1 is MNHEY, CDR2 SMNVEV, per germline (reference sequence). J gave up 7 bases and V 3 bases, and 7 bases lay outside the gene matches. The CDR3 protein is CASSFMASGENEQFF. The CDR3 DNA follows: TGTGCCAGCAGTTTTATGGCTAGCGGGGAAAATGAGCAGTTCTTC.

V is TRBV30 and J is TRBJ2-5, with D maybe TRBD1 (7 bases). CDR1 GTSNPN and CDR2 SVGIG come from the germline V gene (reference sequence). The CDR3 runs 15 residues. V dropped 0 bases and J dropped 5 bases, with 16 bases sitting between them. The CDR3 region has the DNA TGTGCCTGGAGTGTAGATTACAGGGGAGGCGAGACCCAGTACTTC. Its translation: CAWSVDYRGGETQYF. Combining the CDR3 with reference TRBV30 and TRBJ2-5 gives the whole variable domain SQTIHQWPATLVQPVGSPLSLECTVEGTSNPNLYWYRQAAGRGLQLLFYSVGIGQISSEVPQNLSASRPQDRQFILSSKKLLLSDSGFYLCAWSVDYRGGETQYFGPGTRLLVL.

There are a few counts of this clone. The J gene is TRBJ1-5, the V gene TRBV27; D remains ambiguous. Deletions cut 4 bases from V and 0 bases from J, with 13 bases between. CDR3 length: 16 residues. Looked up from germline, CDR1 is MNHEY and CDR2 is SMNVEV (reference sequence). The CDR3 protein is CASSYSWDGSNQPQHF. The CDR3 coding sequence is TGTGCCAGCAGTTACTCATGGGATGGTAGCAATCAGCCCCAGCATTTT.

The V and J genes are TRBV11-2 and TRBJ2-6; no clear D. Germline CDR1 and CDR2: SGHAT and FQNNGV. The CDR3 spans 17 residues. The germline V and J ends were trimmed by 0 bases and 0 bases, with 9 bases remaining between them. The CDR3 region has the DNA TGTGCCAGCAGCTTAGATCTGGCGAGCTCTGGGGCCAACGTCCTGACTTTC. It is translated as CASSLDLASSGANVLTF.

The chain recombines TRBV5-4 with TRBJ1-2, with a tentative D call TRBD1 (5 bases). Germline V lookup: CDR1 SGHNT, CDR2 YYREEE (reference sequence). The germline V and J ends were trimmed by 0 bases and 8 bases, with 14 bases remaining between them. The CDR3 consists of 14 residues. CDR3 loop: CASSLGGRRGGYTF. CDR3 nucleotides: TGTGCCAGCAGCTTGGGGGGCCGCCGGGGAGGCTACACCTTC.

The rearrangement uses TRBV18 and TRBJ1-1; D is possibly TRBD1 (5 bases). The ends were cut back, 2 bases at V and 1 base at J, with 8 bases in the middle. CDR1 KGHSH and CDR2 LQKENI come from the germline V gene. The CDR3 has 14 amino acids. Here the CDR3 reads CASSPGQENTEAFF. The CDR3 nucleotides read TGTGCCAGCTCACCAGGACAAGAGAACACTGAAGCTTTCTTT.

This clone has only a few counts. The chain links TRBV6-1 to TRBJ1-5; the D is unclear. Germline V gives CDR1 MNHNS, CDR2 SASEGT. This CDR3 spans 17 amino acids. V gave up 2 bases and J gave up 0 bases, with 14 bases separating them. The CDR3 is CASSEIQAPYSNQPQHF. For the CDR3, the DNA is TGTGCCAGCAGTGAAATCCAGGCACCTTATAGCAATCAGCCCCAGCATTTT.

This clone was seen more than once but under ten times. The chain employs TRBV10-1 and TRBJ1-1; D not resolved. CDR1 is WNHNN and CDR2 is SYGVQD in the germline V gene (reference sequence). V was cut by 0 bases and J by 1 base, with 6 bases left in between. The CDR3 sequence is 14 residues long. The CDR3 loop is CASSESAENTEAFF. CDR3 in DNA: TGCGCCAGCAGTGAGTCGGCAGAGAACACTGAAGCTTTCTTT.

The CDR3 loop is CASRTGFLYPEAFF. The CDR3 nucleotides read TGTGCCAGCAGGACAGGGTTTCTTTACCCTGAAGCTTTCTTT. This chain links TRBV2 with TRBJ1-1; 7 nucleotides align to TRBD1. The V segment lost 6 bases and the J segment 6 bases; nucleotides outside the gene matches: 10. Germline CDR1 reads SNHLY; CDR2 reads FYNNEI. The CDR3 sequence is 14 residues long.

The sample holds a few counts of this clone. The chain employs TRBV5-1 and TRBJ1-2; TRBD1 matches at 7 bases. V dropped 0 bases and J dropped 4; count of bases not matched to a gene: 3. CDR3 length: 14 residues. From germline, CDR1 is SGHRS and CDR2 YFSETQ. The CDR3 reads CASSLGQGGYGYTF. CDR3 DNA sequence: TGCGCCAGCAGCTTGGGACAGGGAGGCTATGGCTACACCTTC.

This rearrangement joins TRBV5-6 to TRBJ2-5; D possibly corresponds to TRBD1 (6 bases). The CDR3 runs to 14 residues. Germline V gene data show CDR1 as SGHDT and CDR2 as YYEEEE. The V end was cut by 3 bases, the J end by 0 bases, with 9 bases between. The CDR3 DNA sequence: TGTGCCAGCAGCTCTTACAGGGACCAAGAGACCCAGTACTTC. This encodes CASSSYRDQETQYF.